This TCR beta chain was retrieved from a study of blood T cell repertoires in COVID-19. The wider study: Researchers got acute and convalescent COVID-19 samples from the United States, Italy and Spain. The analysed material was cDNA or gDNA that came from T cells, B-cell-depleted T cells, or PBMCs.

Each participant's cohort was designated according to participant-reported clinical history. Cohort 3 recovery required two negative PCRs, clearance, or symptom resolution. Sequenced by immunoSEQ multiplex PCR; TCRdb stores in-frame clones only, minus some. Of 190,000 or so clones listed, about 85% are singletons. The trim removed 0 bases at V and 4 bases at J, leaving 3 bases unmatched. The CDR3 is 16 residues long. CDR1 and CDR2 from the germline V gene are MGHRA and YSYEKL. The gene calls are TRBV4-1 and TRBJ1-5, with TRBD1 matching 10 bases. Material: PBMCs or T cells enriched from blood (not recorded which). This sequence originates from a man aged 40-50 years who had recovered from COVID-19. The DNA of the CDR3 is TGCGCCAGCAGCCAAGAATGGACAGGGGGGAATCAGCCCCAGCATTTT. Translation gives CASSQEWTGGNQPQHF.